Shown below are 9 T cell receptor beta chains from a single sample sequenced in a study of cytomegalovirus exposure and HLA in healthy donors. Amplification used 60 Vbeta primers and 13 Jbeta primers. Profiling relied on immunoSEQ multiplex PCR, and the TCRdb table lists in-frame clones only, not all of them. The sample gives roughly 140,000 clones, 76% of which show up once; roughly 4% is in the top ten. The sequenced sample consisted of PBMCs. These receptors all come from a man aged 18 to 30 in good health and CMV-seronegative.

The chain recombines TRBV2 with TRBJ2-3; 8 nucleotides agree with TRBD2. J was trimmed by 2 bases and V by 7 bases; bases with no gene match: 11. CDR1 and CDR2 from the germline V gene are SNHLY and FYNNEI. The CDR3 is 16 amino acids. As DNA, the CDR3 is TGTGCCAGCACCCAGGGAGTTAGCGGGAACACAGATACGCAGTATTTT. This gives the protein CASTQGVSGNTDTQYF.

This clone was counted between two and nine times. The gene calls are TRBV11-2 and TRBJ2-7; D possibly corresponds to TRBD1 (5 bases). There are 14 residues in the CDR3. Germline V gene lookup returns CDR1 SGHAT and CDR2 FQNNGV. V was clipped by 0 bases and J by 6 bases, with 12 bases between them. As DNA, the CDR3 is TGTGCCAGCAGCTTAGAGAGGCAGGGCCTCGAGCAGTACTTC. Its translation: CASSLERQGLEQYF.

The DNA for the CDR3 is TGTGCCAGCAGCTTGGGGACAGGTCAGCCCCAGCATTTT. This codes for CASSLGTGQPQHF. The V gene is TRBV7-6, the J gene TRBJ1-5, with 8 bases fitting TRBD1. The ends lost 3 bases at V and 6 bases at J; junction bases unmatched: 1. This CDR3 contains 13 residues. Germline CDR1 is SGHVS and CDR2 is FNYEAQ.

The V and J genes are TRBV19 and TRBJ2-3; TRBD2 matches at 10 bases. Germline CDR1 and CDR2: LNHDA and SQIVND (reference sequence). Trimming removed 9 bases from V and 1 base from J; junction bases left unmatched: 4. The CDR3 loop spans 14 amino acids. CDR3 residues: CARMGLACTDTQYF. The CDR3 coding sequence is TGTGCCAGGATGGGACTAGCGTGCACAGATACGCAGTATTTT.

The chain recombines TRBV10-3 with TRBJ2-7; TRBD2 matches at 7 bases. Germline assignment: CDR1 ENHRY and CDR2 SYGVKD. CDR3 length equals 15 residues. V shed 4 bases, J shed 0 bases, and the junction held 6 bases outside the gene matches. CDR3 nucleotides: TGTGCCATCAGTGTCCTACTAGCGCCCTCCTACGAGCAGTACTTC. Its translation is CAISVLLAPSYEQYF.

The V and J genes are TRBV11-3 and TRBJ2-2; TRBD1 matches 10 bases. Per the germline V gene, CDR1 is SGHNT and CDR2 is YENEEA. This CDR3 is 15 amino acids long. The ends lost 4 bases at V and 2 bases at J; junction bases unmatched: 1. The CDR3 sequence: CASSSTGGNTGELFF. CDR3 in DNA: TGTGCCAGCAGCTCGACAGGGGGCAACACCGGGGAGCTGTTTTTT.

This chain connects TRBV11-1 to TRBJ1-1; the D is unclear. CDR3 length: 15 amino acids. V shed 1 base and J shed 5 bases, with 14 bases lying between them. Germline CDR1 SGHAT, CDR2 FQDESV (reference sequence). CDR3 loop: CASSLGRARWTEAFF. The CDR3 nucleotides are TGTGCCAGCAGCTTAGGGAGGGCCAGGTGGACTGAAGCTTTCTTT. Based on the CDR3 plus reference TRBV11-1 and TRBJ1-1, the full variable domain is EAEVAQSPRYKITEKSQAVAFWCDPISGHATLYWYRQILGQGPELLVQFQDESVVDDSQLPKDRFSAERLKGVDSTLKIQPAELGDSAMYLCASSLGRARWTEAFFGQGTRLTVV.

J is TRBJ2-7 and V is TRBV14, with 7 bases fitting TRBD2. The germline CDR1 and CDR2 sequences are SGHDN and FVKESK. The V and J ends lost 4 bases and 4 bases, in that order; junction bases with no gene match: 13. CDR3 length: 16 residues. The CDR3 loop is CASSRGRGPGLYEQYF. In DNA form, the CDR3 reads TGTGCCAGCAGCCGAGGGAGGGGACCGGGCCTGTACGAGCAGTACTTC.

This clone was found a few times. For the CDR3, the DNA is TGTGCCAGTTCCAGCCCAGGGTTATACACCGGGGAGCTGTTTTTT. This codes for CASSSPGLYTGELFF. The chain employs TRBV19 and TRBJ2-2, with D tentatively TRBD1 (5 bases). V dropped 8 bases and J dropped 3 bases, with 16 bases sitting between them. CDR1 is LNHDA and CDR2 is SQIVND in the germline V gene (reference sequence). CDR3 length equals 15 residues.